This T cell receptor (beta chain) was recorded in a study of response to subunit inactivated influenza vaccine. Germline V lookup: CDR1 SGHRS, CDR2 YFSETQ. Trimming took 5 bases from V and 0 from J, leaving 11 bases between them. The CDR3 spans 14 residues. Points from the study as a whole: After each seasonal influenza vaccination, few new T cells are recruited, the authors suggested.

One entry per CDR3 protein, called by TCRdb with MiXCR from the RT-PCR reads. Seen here are 300,000 to 350,000 distinct CDR3 sequences, 20% to 25% observed once, and the top ten hold 10% to 13%. Comments on this clonotype: The antigen is not known.

The specimen comprised PBMCs from blood, sampled around 22 months after vaccination. This receptor was obtained from a man in his fifties or sixties who received an inactivated influenza vaccine. V and J are TRBV5-1 and TRBJ1-2; D unclear. The CDR3 DNA is TGCGCCAGCAGGGAGGAGGGCCCTAACTATGGCTACACCTTC. The encoded protein is CASREEGPNYGYTF.